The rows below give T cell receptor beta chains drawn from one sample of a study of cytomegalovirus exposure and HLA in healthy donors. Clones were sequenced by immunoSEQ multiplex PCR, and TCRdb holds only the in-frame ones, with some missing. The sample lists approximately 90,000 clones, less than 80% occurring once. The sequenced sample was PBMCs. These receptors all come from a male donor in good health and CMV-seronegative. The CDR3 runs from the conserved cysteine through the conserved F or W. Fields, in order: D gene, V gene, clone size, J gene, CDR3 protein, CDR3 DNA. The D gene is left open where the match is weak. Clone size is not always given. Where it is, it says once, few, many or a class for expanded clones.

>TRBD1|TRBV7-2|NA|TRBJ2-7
CASSLTGTSYEQYF
TGTGCCAGCAGCCTGACAGGGACCTCCTACGAGCAGTACTTC
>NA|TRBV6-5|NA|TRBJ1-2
CASSYPGQIYGYTF
TGTGCCAGCAGTTACCCCGGACAGATCTATGGCTACACCTTC
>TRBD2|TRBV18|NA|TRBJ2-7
CASWGGNSYEQYF
TGTGCCAGCTGGGGGGGTAACTCCTACGAGCAGTACTTC
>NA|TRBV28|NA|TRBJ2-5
CASSQTGAQETQYF
TGTGCCAGCAGTCAAACAGGAGCGCAAGAGACCCAGTACTTC
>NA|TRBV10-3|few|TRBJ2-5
CAISMGAGKQETQYF
TGTGCCATCAGTATGGGTGCGGGAAAGCAAGAGACCCAGTACTTC
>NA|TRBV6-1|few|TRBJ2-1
CASSEAPRNSYNEQFF
TGTGCCAGCAGTGAAGCCCCCAGGAACTCCTACAATGAGCAGTTCTTC
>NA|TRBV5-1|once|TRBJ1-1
CASSLLGHSNTEAFF
TGCGCCAGCAGCCTACTGGGACACTCGAACACTGAAGCTTTCTTT
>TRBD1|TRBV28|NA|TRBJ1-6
CASLQNLGQGLPNSPLHF
TGTGCCAGCCTCCAAAATCTTGGACAGGGGCTACCCAATTCACCCCTCCACTTT
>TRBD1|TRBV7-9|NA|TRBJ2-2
CASSSLPGQGGNTGELFF
TGTGCCAGCAGCTCACTACCAGGACAGGGAGGAAACACCGGGGAGCTGTTTTTT
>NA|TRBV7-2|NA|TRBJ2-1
CASSLGGQLEQFF
TGTGCCAGCAGCTTAGGGGGCCAGCTTGAGCAGTTCTTC
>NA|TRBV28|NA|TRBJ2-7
CARPDTNLYEQYF
TGTGCCAGGCCAGACACAAACCTCTACGAGCAGTACTTC
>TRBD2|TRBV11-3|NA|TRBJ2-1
CASSFSGGAYNEQFF
TGTGCCAGCAGCTTTAGCGGGGGGGCCTACAATGAGCAGTTCTTC
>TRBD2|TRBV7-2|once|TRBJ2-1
CASKTSGGASFHSYNEQFF
TGTGCCAGCAAGACTAGCGGGGGGGCCAGTTTTCATAGTTACAATGAGCAGTTCTTC
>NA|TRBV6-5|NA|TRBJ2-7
CASSYPRVGRGYEQYF
TGTGCCAGCAGTTACCCTCGTGTCGGCAGGGGATACGAGCAGTACTTC
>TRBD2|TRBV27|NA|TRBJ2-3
CASSLTSGGVMDTQYF
TGTGCCAGCAGTTTGACTAGCGGGGGGGTGATGGATACGCAGTATTTT
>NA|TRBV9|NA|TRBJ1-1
CASSVDGARNTEAFF
TGTGCCAGCAGCGTAGATGGGGCCCGGAACACTGAAGCTTTCTTT
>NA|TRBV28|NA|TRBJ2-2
CASSFRGTGGIGELFF
TGTGCCAGCAGTTTTCGGGGAACGGGTGGCATCGGGGAGCTGTTTTTT
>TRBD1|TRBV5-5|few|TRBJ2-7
CASSLYGTGAYEQYF
TGTGCCAGCAGCTTGTACGGGACAGGGGCCTACGAGCAGTACTTC
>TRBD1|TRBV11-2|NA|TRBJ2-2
CASSLVSGQGNFGELFF
TGTGCCAGCAGCTTAGTTTCGGGACAGGGGAACTTCGGGGAGCTGTTTTTT
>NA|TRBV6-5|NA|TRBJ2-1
CASSYDSPYNEQFF
TGTGCCAGCAGTTACGACTCCCCCTACAATGAGCAGTTCTTC
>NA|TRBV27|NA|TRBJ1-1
CASSLLGQGNTEAFF
TGTGCCAGCAGTTTATTAGGCCAGGGGAACACTGAAGCTTTCTTT
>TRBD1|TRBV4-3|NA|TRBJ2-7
CASSQDRFGTGGSEQYF
TGCGCCAGCAGCCAAGACCGATTCGGGACAGGGGGCAGTGAGCAGTACTTC
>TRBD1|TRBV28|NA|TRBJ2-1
CASSTPHRGTGNEQFF
TGTGCCAGCAGCACCCCACACAGGGGTACAGGGAATGAGCAGTTCTTC
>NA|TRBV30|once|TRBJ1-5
CAWTPRGARNQPQHF
TGTGCCTGGACCCCGCGGGGGGCGCGGAATCAGCCCCAGCATTTT
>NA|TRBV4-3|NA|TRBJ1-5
CASSQDVARVRNQPQHF
TGCGCCAGCAGCCAAGATGTAGCGAGGGTAAGGAATCAGCCCCAGCATTTT
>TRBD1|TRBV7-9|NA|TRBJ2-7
CSSSLVWDSEGSYEQYF
TGTTCCAGCAGCTTAGTTTGGGACAGTGAAGGTTCCTACGAGCAGTACTTC
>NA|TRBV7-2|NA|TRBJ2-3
CASSLVGGPRDTQYF
TGTGCCAGCAGCTTAGTAGGGGGACCCAGGGATACGCAGTATTTT
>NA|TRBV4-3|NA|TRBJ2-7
CASSHVAEGSYEQYF
TGCGCCAGCAGCCATGTAGCGGAGGGCTCCTACGAGCAGTACTTC
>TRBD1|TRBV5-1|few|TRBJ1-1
CASSLRQGAVTEAFF
TGCGCCAGCAGCCTACGCCAGGGGGCCGTAACTGAAGCTTTCTTT
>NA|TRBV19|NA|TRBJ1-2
CASSTGGGNYGYTF
TGTGCCAGTAGCACGGGGGGGGGAAACTATGGCTACACCTTC
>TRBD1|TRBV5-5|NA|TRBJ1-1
CASSLNGARGREYGTEAFF
TGTGCCAGCAGCTTGAATGGGGCCAGGGGGCGCGAGTACGGCACTGAAGCTTTCTTT
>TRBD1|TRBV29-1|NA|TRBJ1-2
CSVRPVGTGTPFSYGYTF
TGCAGCGTGCGTCCTGTGGGGACAGGGACGCCCTTTTCCTATGGCTACACCTTC
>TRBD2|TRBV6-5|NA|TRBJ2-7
CASRPPGLVPYEQYF
TGTGCCAGCAGACCCCCAGGACTAGTCCCTTACGAGCAGTACTTC
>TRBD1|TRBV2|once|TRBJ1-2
CASLQDRGNYGYTF
TGTGCCAGCCTTCAGGACAGGGGAAACTATGGCTACACCTTC
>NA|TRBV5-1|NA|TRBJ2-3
CASSLNSGTDTQYF
TGCGCCAGCAGCTTGAATAGCGGCACAGATACGCAGTATTTT
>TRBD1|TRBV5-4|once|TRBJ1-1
CASSLPTGGRTEAFF
TGTGCCAGCAGCTTACCTACAGGGGGTCGCACTGAAGCTTTCTTT
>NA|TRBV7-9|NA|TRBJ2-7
CASSVTAPYEQYF
TGTGCCAGCAGCGTTACAGCACCCTACGAGCAGTACTTC
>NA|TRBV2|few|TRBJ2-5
CASSVGPGVTQYF
TGTGCCAGCAGCGTGGGACCGGGAGTGACCCAGTACTTC
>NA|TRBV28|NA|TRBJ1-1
CASRTPQHMNTEAFF
TGTGCCAGCAGGACTCCCCAGCACATGAACACTGAAGCTTTCTTT
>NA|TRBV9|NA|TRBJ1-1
CASTRGGNTEAFF
TGTGCCAGCACCCGCGGGGGTAACACTGAAGCTTTCTTT
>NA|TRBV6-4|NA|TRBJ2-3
CASSDRDWADTQYF
TGTGCCAGCAGTGATAGGGACTGGGCAGATACGCAGTATTTT
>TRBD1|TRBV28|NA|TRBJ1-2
CASSNGQGSYGYTF
TGTGCCAGCAGCAATGGACAGGGCTCATATGGCTACACCTTC
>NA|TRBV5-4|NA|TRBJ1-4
CASSLPQEKLFF
TGTGCCAGCAGCCTCCCTCAGGAAAAACTGTTTTTT
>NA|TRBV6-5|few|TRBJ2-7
CASRSERSSYEQYF
TGTGCCAGCAGATCCGAGCGGAGCTCCTACGAGCAGTACTTC
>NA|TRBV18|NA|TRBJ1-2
CASSPLSGAGLSYGYTF
TGTGCCAGCTCACCGCTAAGCGGGGCAGGACTCTCCTATGGCTACACCTTC
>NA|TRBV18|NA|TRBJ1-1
CASSRLEQGKGEAFF
TGTGCCAGCTCACGCCTAGAACAGGGTAAAGGTGAAGCTTTCTTT
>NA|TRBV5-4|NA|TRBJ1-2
CASSFTGPNYGYTF
TGTGCCAGCAGCTTTACAGGGCCGAACTATGGCTACACCTTC
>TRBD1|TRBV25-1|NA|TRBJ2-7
CASSEYVGGGQGNYEQYF
TGTGCCAGCAGTGAATATGTTGGAGGAGGACAGGGTAATTACGAGCAGTACTTC
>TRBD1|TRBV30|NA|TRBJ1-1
CAWSPAPGQGFLGTEAFF
TGTGCCTGGAGTCCCGCACCGGGACAGGGGTTTTTGGGCACTGAAGCTTTCTTT